This is a list of T cell receptor beta chains from one sample in a study of low-dose radiotherapy and immunotherapy resistance in tumors. TCRdb used MiXCR to reprocess the reads, holding one entry per CDR3 protein. The sample holds roughly 90,000 distinct CDR3 sequences; 20% to 25% are singletons and the top ten take more than 10%. The sequenced sample was PBMCs, obtained after low-dose radiotherapy plus immunotherapy. These receptors all stem from a female donor with ovarian cancer. Each CDR3 is given with its conserved first and last residue. Each record gives: CDR3 length, clone size, V gene, D gene, J gene, CDR3 DNA, CDR3 protein. The D gene is left open where the match is weak. Size tells how often a clone was seen (once, few, many) or the class of an expanded clone, and some rows leave it out.

18,NA,TRBV20-1,TRBD2,TRBJ2-7,TGCAGTGCTAGAGTCCCCAACCCGACTAGCGGGGTTCCTTACGAGCAGTACTTC,CSARVPNPTSGVPYEQYF
13,many,TRBV6-2/TRBV6-3,NA,TRBJ1-2,TGTGCCGCAAATCCGGGGGTAAACTATGGCTACACCTTC,CAANPGVNYGYTF
13,NA,TRBV9,NA,TRBJ1-3,TGTGCCAGCAGCGTAGCACAGGGAAACACCATATATTTT,CASSVAQGNTIYF
15,many,TRBV28,NA,TRBJ2-7,TGTGCCAGCACCATAGGATCAGGGATTGCCTACGAGCAGTACTTC,CASTIGSGIAYEQYF
13,many,TRBV2,NA,TRBJ2-5,TGTGCCAGCAGTGAATTGTCTGTAGAGACCCAGTACTTC,CASSELSVETQYF
15,NA,TRBV5-1,TRBD2,TRBJ2-1,TGCGCCAGCAGCCCGGGACTAGCGGGAGCAAATGAGCAGTTCTTC,CASSPGLAGANEQFF
16,many,TRBV6-1,NA,TRBJ2-3,TGTGCCAGCAGTGCTACAGGGGACTCTAGCACAGATACGCAGTATTTT,CASSATGDSSTDTQYF
15,few,TRBV6-1,NA,TRBJ2-4,TGTGCCAGCAGTCGAGTGGAGGGGGCCAAAAACATTCAGTACTTC,CASSRVEGAKNIQYF
15,many,TRBV5-1,TRBD2,TRBJ2-1,TGCGCCAGCAGGGAGGGACTAGAAGTCTACAATGAGCAGTTCTTC,CASREGLEVYNEQFF
16,many,TRBV7-2,TRBD1,TRBJ1-2,TGTGCCAGCAGCTTATTGGGCAGGGGGCTAAACTATGGCTACACCTTC,CASSLLGRGLNYGYTF
13,many,TRBV12-3/TRBV12-4,NA,TRBJ2-3,TGTGCCAGCGCAGGGGGCGGGGGGTTCTCGCTCCATTTT,CASAGGGGFSLHF
17,many,TRBV28,TRBD1,TRBJ2-6,TGTGCCAGCAGTTCCGGACAGGGCGGGTCTGGGGCCAACGTCCTGACTTTC,CASSSGQGGSGANVLTF
16,many,TRBV19,NA,TRBJ2-3,TGTGCCAGTAGTATAGGTACTCCCAGGCGAGTAGATACGCAGTATTTT,CASSIGTPRRVDTQYF
16,many,TRBV18,TRBD1,TRBJ2-1,TGTGCCAGCTCACCACTGAAGGGGGCGACTGGCAATGAGCAGTTCTTC,CASSPLKGATGNEQFF
15,many,TRBV7-3,TRBD1,TRBJ1-1,TGTGCGAGCAGGGGGGAAGGGGCGGTGAACACTGAAGCTTTCTTT,CASRGEGAVNTEAFF
15,many,TRBV19,TRBD1,TRBJ2-1,TGTGCCAGTAGAAAAGACAGGGGCGGTAACAATGAGCAGTTCTTC,CASRKDRGGNNEQFF
14,many,TRBV12-3/TRBV12-4,NA,TRBJ1-2,TGTGCCAGCAGCGTTACCGGGGCCCTCTACGGCTACACCTTC,CASSVTGALYGYTF
15,many,TRBV11-2,NA,TRBJ1-5,TGTGCCAGCAACCCAAGCGGAGATAGCAATCAGCCCCAGCATTTT,CASNPSGDSNQPQHF
14,NA,TRBV7-8,TRBD1,TRBJ2-3,TGTGCCAGCAGCCGGGACAGGGAAACAGATACGCAGTATTTT,CASSRDRETDTQYF
14,few,TRBV19,NA,TRBJ1-6,TGTGCCAGTAGTATACAGGGCAATGATTCACCCCTCCACTTT,CASSIQGNDSPLHF
19,many,TRBV20-1,NA,TRBJ1-5,TGCAGTGCTAGAGATCCGGTAGCAGCTACCTCAGGGAGCAATCAGCCCCAGCATTTT,CSARDPVAATSGSNQPQHF
17,NA,TRBV19,TRBD2,TRBJ2-6,TGTGCCACGGGGGGACTAGCGGGGTACTCTGGGGCCAACGTCCTGACTTTC,CATGGLAGYSGANVLTF
16,many,TRBV7-9,NA,TRBJ2-7,TGTGCCAGCAGGGCCAAGACCGGGGGTCCGTCCTACGAGCAGTACTTC,CASRAKTGGPSYEQYF
16,NA,TRBV7-2,NA,TRBJ1-2,TGTGCCAGCAGCCGAGGTGGGACCAATCAACCCTATGGCTACACCTTC,CASSRGGTNQPYGYTF
16,many,TRBV7-9,NA,TRBJ2-3,TGTGCCAGCAGCGCACAGAGTGGGGCACCCACAGATACGCAGTATTTT,CASSAQSGAPTDTQYF
17,many,TRBV5-1,TRBD1,TRBJ1-4,TGCGCCAGCAGCCTGGCCGGGACAGGGATTTGGAATGAAAAACTGTTTTTT,CASSLAGTGIWNEKLFF
16,many,TRBV13,TRBD1,TRBJ2-7,TGTGCCAGCAGCTTAAGGTCGACAGGGGATACCTACGAGCAGTACTTC,CASSLRSTGDTYEQYF
14,many,TRBV7-6,TRBD2,TRBJ2-3,TGTGCTAGCAGCTTAGCGGGACGTGCAGATACGCAGTATTTT,CASSLAGRADTQYF
14,NA,TRBV20-1,NA,TRBJ2-7,TGCAGTGCTAGGGATCCCGGGGTCGTATCCGAGCAGTACTTC,CSARDPGVVSEQYF
16,many,TRBV5-4,TRBD1,TRBJ2-1,TGTGCCAGCAGCGGACGGGACAGGGGGGACTTTGATGAGCAGTTCTTC,CASSGRDRGDFDEQFF
14,NA,TRBV5-1,NA,TRBJ2-1,TGCGCCAGCAGCTTCCAAATCAGGGCTAATGAGCAGTTCTTC,CASSFQIRANEQFF
15,many,TRBV28,TRBD1,TRBJ2-7,TGTGCCAGCAGTGCCGGGACAGGGGTAGCCTACGAGCAGTACTTC,CASSAGTGVAYEQYF
15,NA,TRBV20-1,TRBD2,TRBJ2-1,TGCAGTGCTAGAGATGGACTAGCGGGAGGGTATGAGCAGTTCTTC,CSARDGLAGGYEQFF
17,NA,TRBV30,TRBD2,TRBJ2-6,TGTGCCCGGGGGGTTCAGAGAATGCCCTCTGGGGCCAACGTCCTGACTTTC,CARGVQRMPSGANVLTF
19,many,TRBV12-3/TRBV12-4,TRBD2,TRBJ2-1,TGTGCCAGCAGTGACGGACTAGCGGGGGGTCGAAGCTCCTACAATGAGCAGTTCTTC,CASSDGLAGGRSSYNEQFF
13,many,TRBV18,TRBD2,TRBJ2-1,TGTGCCAGCTCACCACGGGAGGGTGGTGAGCAGTTCTTC,CASSPREGGEQFF
16,NA,TRBV9,TRBD2,TRBJ2-7,TGTGCCAGCAGCGTAGGACGACTAGCGGCCTCCTACGAGCAGTACTTC,CASSVGRLAASYEQYF
18,many,TRBV4-1,NA,TRBJ1-1,TGCGCCAGCAGCCCAAACGATCCCGGGGCCGCGACTCACACTGAAGCTTTCTTT,CASSPNDPGAATHTEAFF
14,many,TRBV9,TRBD2,TRBJ2-1,TGTGCCAGCAGCGTTAGCGGGAGGAGGAATGAGCAGTTCTTC,CASSVSGRRNEQFF
19,many,TRBV6-2/TRBV6-3,TRBD1,TRBJ1-5,TGTGCCAGCACTACGGACCCGGGACAGGGGATTTTGGGCAATCAGCCCCAGCATTTT,CASTTDPGQGILGNQPQHF
12,many,TRBV20-1,NA,TRBJ2-5,TGCAGTGCTAGCACGGAGCAAGAGACCCAGTACTTC,CSASTEQETQYF
15,many,TRBV18,TRBD2,TRBJ2-2,TGTGCCAGCAGTCCAGCGGGGACGAACACCGGGGAGCTGTTTTTT,CASSPAGTNTGELFF
15,many,TRBV7-7,NA,TRBJ2-5,TGTGCTAGCAGCCCCGGGACCCTGGGTCGAGAGACCCAGTACTTC,CASSPGTLGRETQYF
13,medium-sized,TRBV2,NA,TRBJ2-3,TGTGCCAGCGACTCAGTGTGGGGAGATACGCAGTATTTT,CASDSVWGDTQYF
15,NA,TRBV6-6,NA,TRBJ2-1,TGTGCCAGCGGTTTAGAGGGGAGCTCCTACAATGAGCAGTTCTTC,CASGLEGSSYNEQFF
13,many,TRBV5-1,NA,TRBJ1-1,TGCGCCAGCAGCTGGTCTATTGGAACTGAAGCTTTCTTT,CASSWSIGTEAFF
12,many,TRBV6-2/TRBV6-3,TRBD1,TRBJ2-4,TGTGCCAGCAGTAACCGGGACAGGGTGGTGTACTTC,CASSNRDRVVYF
14,many,TRBV5-1,TRBD1,TRBJ1-4,TGCGCCAGCAGCTACCAGGGACAGAATGAAAAACTGTTTTTT,CASSYQGQNEKLFF
22,many,TRBV6-2/TRBV6-3,TRBD1,TRBJ1-1,TGTGCCAGCAGCCGACTAGGCGGGAGGAGGACAGGGGGTCCCCGCGTGAACACTGAAGCTTTCTTT,CASSRLGGRRTGGPRVNTEAFF
16,NA,TRBV6-1,TRBD1,TRBJ2-1,TGTGCCAGCAGTGGGACAGGACGGCCCTTTTACAGTGAGCAGTTCTTC,CASSGTGRPFYSEQFF
15,few,TRBV25-1,NA,TRBJ1-5,TGTGCCAGCAGCGGGACGGGATATAGCAATCAGCCCCAGCATTTT,CASSGTGYSNQPQHF
15,many,TRBV10-3,NA,TRBJ2-5,TGTGCCATCAGTTCCGGGACGCCGGGTCAAGAGACCCAGTACTTC,CAISSGTPGQETQYF
14,many,TRBV7-2,NA,TRBJ1-2,TGTGCCAGCAGCTTAGCGGCCAGCGGCTATGGCTACACCTTC,CASSLAASGYGYTF
19,many,TRBV12-3/TRBV12-4,TRBD2,TRBJ2-1,TGTGCCAGCAGCCGAGGACTAGCGTGGGGGACGAGCTCCTACAATGAGCAGTTCTTC,CASSRGLAWGTSSYNEQFF
13,many,TRBV5-4,TRBD2,TRBJ2-1,TGTGCCAGCAGCGTGAAACCGGGACTAGGCGAGTTCTTC,CASSVKPGLGEFF
17,many,TRBV2,NA,TRBJ2-3,TGTGCCAGCAGTGAATTAAGGGGGACACATAGCACAGATACGCAGTATTTT,CASSELRGTHSTDTQYF
18,many,TRBV19,TRBD2,TRBJ2-1,TGTGCCAGTAGTACGGGACTAGCGGGAGGAGGCTCCTACAATGAGCAGTTCTTC,CASSTGLAGGGSYNEQFF
17,many,TRBV14,NA,TRBJ2-5,TGTGCCAGCAGCCAAGAAAAGGGCGGGGTCAAAAAAGAGACCCAGTACTTC,CASSQEKGGVKKETQYF
13,many,TRBV7-8,TRBD1,TRBJ2-7,TGTGCCAGCAGCTTGACAGGGTACTACGAGCAGTACTTC,CASSLTGYYEQYF
22,many,TRBV5-1,NA,TRBJ1-5,TGCGCCAGCAGCTTGCGAGGTCCTCTCGAGGACAGCCAACACCATAGCAATCAGCCCCAGCATTTT,CASSLRGPLEDSQHHSNQPQHF